Listed here are 10 T cell receptor beta chains from one sample, sequenced in a study of blood T cell repertoires in COVID-19. Data came from immunoSEQ multiplex PCR; TCRdb stores just in-frame clones and leaves some out. The sample lists about 250,000 clones; about 80% were seen once. Sequencing input: PBMCs or T cells enriched from blood (not recorded which). The receptors were sampled from a man aged 50 to 59 who had recovered from COVID-19.

CDR3 coding DNA: TGTGCCAGCAGCCAATCTGTGAACACCGGGGAGCTGTTTTTT. The encoded protein is CASSQSVNTGELFF. The chain recombines TRBV3-1 (or the pseudogene TRBV3-2) with TRBJ2-2; D not certain. Germline lookup yields CDR1 LGHDT and CDR2 YNNKEL (reference sequence). The V end lost 2 bases, the J end lost 1 base, and 5 bases lay between the germline ends. This CDR3 has 14 amino acids.

This chain links TRBV15 with TRBJ2-4; 14 positions match TRBD2. The CDR3 sequence is 18 residues long. CDR1 and CDR2 (germline): LNHNV, YYDKDF (reference sequence). Trimming took 6 bases from V and 5 from J; bases not matched to a gene: 12. The CDR3 sequence: CATRNRGTSGGGENIQYF. DNA for the CDR3: TGTGCCACCAGGAACCGGGGGACTAGCGGGGGCGGCGAAAACATTCAGTACTTC.

This clone was counted a single time. V usage is TRBV6-5 and J usage is TRBJ2-7; TRBD1 might be the D (5 bases). V was cut by 8 bases and J by 3 bases, with 17 bases left in between. Germline loops: CDR1 MNHEY, CDR2 SVGAGI. This CDR3 comprises 14 residues. CDR3 region: CASGGPRTNYEQYF. In DNA, the CDR3 is TGTGCCAGCGGCGGACCGCGGACAAACTACGAGCAGTACTTC.

The chain couples TRBV7-2 to TRBJ2-3; 12 bases map to TRBD2. Trimming at V came to 5 bases and at J to 2 bases, leaving 11 bases not matched to a gene. From germline, CDR1 is SGHTA and CDR2 FQGNSA. This CDR3 has 18 residues. The CDR3 nucleotides are TGTGCCAGCAGCACGGGGCTCCTAGCGGGGGGGTTCACAGATACGCAGTATTTT. Protein: CASSTGLLAGGFTDTQYF.

The chain has TRBV19 and TRBJ2-3; D not certain. Trimming took off 2 bases at V and 0 bases at J, with 12 bases between the two ends. The CDR3 has 16 amino acids. CDR1 and CDR2 from the germline V gene are LNHDA and SQIVND (reference sequence). CDR3 sequence reads: CASSILSSPSTDTQYF. CDR3 nucleotide sequence: TGTGCCAGTAGTATACTATCTTCTCCTAGCACAGATACGCAGTATTTT.

This chain links TRBV10-1 with TRBJ2-2; D is undetermined. This CDR3 spans 15 amino acids. Trimming shortened V by 5 bases and J by 1 base, and 11 bases separated the two germline ends. Germline CDR1 reads WNHNN; CDR2 reads SYGVQD (reference sequence). The CDR3 nucleotides read TGCGCCAGCAGTACTGCTCCGCGGAACACCGGGGAGCTGTTTTTT. It encodes CASSTAPRNTGELFF.

The CDR3 is CASSLEPPGTGSGELFF. The CDR3 bases are TGTGCCAGCAGCTTGGAGCCACCCGGGACAGGGTCCGGGGAGCTGTTTTTT. The chain uses TRBV5-4 and TRBJ2-2, with 9 bases that match TRBD1. After removal of 0 bases from V and 6 bases from J, the junction contained 9 bases not matched to a gene. The CDR3 consists of 17 residues. CDR1 is SGHNT and CDR2 is YYREEE in the germline V gene (reference sequence).

The CDR3 coding sequence is TGTGCCAGCAGCTTGAGCGGGATCTCTGGGGCCAACGTCCTGACTTTC. It specifies CASSLSGISGANVLTF. V usage is TRBV5-6 and J usage is TRBJ2-6; 7 bases are shared with TRBD2. This CDR3 region has 16 residues. Germline V CDR1 and CDR2: SGHDT, YYEEEE. With 1 base clipped from V and 0 bases from J, the junction kept 1 base outside the gene matches. Drawing the rest from reference TRBV5-6 and TRBJ2-6, the complete variable domain is DAGVTQSPTHLIKTRGQQVTLRCSPKSGHDTVSWYQQALGQGPQFIFQYYEEEERQRGNFPDRFSGHQFPNYSSELNVNALLLGDSALYLCASSLSGISGANVLTFGAGSRLTVL.

This chain uses TRBV4-1 with TRBJ1-4; D not resolved. Germline V gene lookup returns CDR1 MGHRA and CDR2 YSYEKL. Deletions cut 0 bases from V and 5 bases from J, with 10 bases between. The CDR3 has 15 amino acids. The DNA for the CDR3 is TGCGCCAGCAGCCAAGAGTGGGAGCAAAATGAAAAACTGTTTTTT. Amino acids: CASSQEWEQNEKLFF.

The CDR3 loop is CASSANLGTGNEKLFF. The CDR3 DNA is TGTGCCAGTAGTGCCAACCTCGGGACAGGGAATGAAAAACTGTTTTTT. J is TRBJ1-4 and V is TRBV19; 9 bases match TRBD1. The germline V gene has CDR1 LNHDA and CDR2 SQIVND (reference sequence). This CDR3 is 16 amino acids long. With 5 bases clipped from V and 5 bases from J, the junction kept 9 bases outside the gene matches.